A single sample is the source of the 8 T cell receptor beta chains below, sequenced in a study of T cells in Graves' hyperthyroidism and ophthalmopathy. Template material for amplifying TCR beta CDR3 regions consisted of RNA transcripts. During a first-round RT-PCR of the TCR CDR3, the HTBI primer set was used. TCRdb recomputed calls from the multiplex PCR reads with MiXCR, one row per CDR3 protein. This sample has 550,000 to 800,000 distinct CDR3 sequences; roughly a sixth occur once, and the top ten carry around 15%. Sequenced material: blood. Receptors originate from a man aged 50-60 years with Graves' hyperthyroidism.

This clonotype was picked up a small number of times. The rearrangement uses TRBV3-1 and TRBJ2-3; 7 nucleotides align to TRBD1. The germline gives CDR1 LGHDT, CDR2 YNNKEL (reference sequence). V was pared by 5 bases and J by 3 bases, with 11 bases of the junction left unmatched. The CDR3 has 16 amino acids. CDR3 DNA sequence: TGTGCCAGCAGCACTCACAGGGGTTTTATAACAGATACGCAGTATTTT. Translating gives CASSTHRGFITDTQYF.

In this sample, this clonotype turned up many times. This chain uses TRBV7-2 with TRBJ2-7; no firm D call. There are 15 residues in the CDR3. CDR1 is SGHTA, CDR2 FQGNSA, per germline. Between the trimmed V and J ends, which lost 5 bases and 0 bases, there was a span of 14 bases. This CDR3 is CASSPSGRDSYEQYF. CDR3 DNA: TGTGCCAGCAGCCCCTCAGGCAGAGACTCCTACGAGCAGTACTTC.

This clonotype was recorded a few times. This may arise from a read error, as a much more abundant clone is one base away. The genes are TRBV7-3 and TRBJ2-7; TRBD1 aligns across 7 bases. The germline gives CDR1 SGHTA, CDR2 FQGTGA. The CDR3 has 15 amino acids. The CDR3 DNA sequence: TGTGCCAGCAGCTTAAACGCAGGGGGAGACTACAAGCAGTACTTC. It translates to CASSLNAGGDYKQYF.

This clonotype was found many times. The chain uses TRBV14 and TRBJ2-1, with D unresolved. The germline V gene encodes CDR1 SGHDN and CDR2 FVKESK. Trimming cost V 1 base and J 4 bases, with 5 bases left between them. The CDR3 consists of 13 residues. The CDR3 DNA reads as TGTGCCAGCAGCCAAGTCGAATACAATGAGCAGTTCTTC. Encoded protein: CASSQVEYNEQFF.

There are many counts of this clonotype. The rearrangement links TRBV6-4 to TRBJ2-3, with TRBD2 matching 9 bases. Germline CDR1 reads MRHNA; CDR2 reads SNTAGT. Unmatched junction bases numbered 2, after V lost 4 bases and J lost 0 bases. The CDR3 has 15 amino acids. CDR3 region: CASSAAGGSTDTQYF. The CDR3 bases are TGTGCCAGCAGTGCTGCGGGAGGGAGCACAGATACGCAGTATTTT.

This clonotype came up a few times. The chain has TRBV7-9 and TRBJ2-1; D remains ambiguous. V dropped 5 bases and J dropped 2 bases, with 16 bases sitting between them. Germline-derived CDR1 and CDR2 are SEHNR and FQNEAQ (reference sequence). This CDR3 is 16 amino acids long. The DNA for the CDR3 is TGTGCCAGCAGCCCGGAGATACTCCGCCCCTACAATGAGCAGTTCTTC. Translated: CASSPEILRPYNEQFF.

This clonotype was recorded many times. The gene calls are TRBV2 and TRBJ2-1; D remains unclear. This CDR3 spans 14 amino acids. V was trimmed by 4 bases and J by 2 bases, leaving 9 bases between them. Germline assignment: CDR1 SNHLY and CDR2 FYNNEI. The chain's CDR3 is CASSVQSAYNEQFF. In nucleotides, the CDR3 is TGTGCCAGCAGTGTGCAGAGCGCCTACAATGAGCAGTTCTTC.

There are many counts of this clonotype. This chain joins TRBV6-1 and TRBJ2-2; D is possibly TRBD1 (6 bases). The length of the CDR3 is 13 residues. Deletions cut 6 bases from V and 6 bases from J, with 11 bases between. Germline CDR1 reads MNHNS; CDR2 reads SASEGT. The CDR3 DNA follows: TGTGCCAGCAGATCCAGGGGACCCGGGGAGCTGTTTTTT. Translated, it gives CASRSRGPGELFF.